Shown below are 2 T cell receptor beta chains from a single sample sequenced in a study of cytomegalovirus exposure and HLA in healthy donors (dated by TCRdb to about 2017). The library was made by the immunoSEQ multiplex PCR assay. For the multiplex PCR, a mixture combining 60 forward primers for TCR Vbeta segments and 13 reverse primers for TCR Jbeta segments was used. This immuneACCESS table, as held by TCRdb, lists in-frame sequences with V and J called but not all clones. Of the missing ones, under half trace to an unresolved V gene in checked studies; the others have no known cause. This sample holds 99,000 or so clones; less than 80% were observed only once. The top ten constitute under 1.5% of the sample. The source material was PBMCs. Every receptor here comes from a young man in good health and CMV-seronegative.

This chain links TRBV4-3 with TRBJ1-5; D uncertain. Trimming left V 0 bases short and J 0 bases short, with 3 bases between. Germline assignment: CDR1 LGHNA and CDR2 YSLEER. The CDR3 runs 14 residues. As DNA, the CDR3 is TGCGCCAGCAGCCAAGATCTTAGCAATCAGCCCCAGCATTTT. It yields the protein CASSQDLSNQPQHF.

This clone appeared a few times. This rearrangement joins TRBV6-5 to TRBJ2-2, with 7 positions matching TRBD1. V lost 3 bases to trimming and J lost 3 bases; unmatched junction nucleotides: 4. There are 15 residues in the CDR3. Germline assignment: CDR1 MNHEY and CDR2 SVGAGI. CDR3 in amino acids: CASSYEGQYTGELFF. CDR3 in DNA: TGTGCCAGCAGTTATGAGGGACAGTACACCGGGGAGCTGTTTTTT.